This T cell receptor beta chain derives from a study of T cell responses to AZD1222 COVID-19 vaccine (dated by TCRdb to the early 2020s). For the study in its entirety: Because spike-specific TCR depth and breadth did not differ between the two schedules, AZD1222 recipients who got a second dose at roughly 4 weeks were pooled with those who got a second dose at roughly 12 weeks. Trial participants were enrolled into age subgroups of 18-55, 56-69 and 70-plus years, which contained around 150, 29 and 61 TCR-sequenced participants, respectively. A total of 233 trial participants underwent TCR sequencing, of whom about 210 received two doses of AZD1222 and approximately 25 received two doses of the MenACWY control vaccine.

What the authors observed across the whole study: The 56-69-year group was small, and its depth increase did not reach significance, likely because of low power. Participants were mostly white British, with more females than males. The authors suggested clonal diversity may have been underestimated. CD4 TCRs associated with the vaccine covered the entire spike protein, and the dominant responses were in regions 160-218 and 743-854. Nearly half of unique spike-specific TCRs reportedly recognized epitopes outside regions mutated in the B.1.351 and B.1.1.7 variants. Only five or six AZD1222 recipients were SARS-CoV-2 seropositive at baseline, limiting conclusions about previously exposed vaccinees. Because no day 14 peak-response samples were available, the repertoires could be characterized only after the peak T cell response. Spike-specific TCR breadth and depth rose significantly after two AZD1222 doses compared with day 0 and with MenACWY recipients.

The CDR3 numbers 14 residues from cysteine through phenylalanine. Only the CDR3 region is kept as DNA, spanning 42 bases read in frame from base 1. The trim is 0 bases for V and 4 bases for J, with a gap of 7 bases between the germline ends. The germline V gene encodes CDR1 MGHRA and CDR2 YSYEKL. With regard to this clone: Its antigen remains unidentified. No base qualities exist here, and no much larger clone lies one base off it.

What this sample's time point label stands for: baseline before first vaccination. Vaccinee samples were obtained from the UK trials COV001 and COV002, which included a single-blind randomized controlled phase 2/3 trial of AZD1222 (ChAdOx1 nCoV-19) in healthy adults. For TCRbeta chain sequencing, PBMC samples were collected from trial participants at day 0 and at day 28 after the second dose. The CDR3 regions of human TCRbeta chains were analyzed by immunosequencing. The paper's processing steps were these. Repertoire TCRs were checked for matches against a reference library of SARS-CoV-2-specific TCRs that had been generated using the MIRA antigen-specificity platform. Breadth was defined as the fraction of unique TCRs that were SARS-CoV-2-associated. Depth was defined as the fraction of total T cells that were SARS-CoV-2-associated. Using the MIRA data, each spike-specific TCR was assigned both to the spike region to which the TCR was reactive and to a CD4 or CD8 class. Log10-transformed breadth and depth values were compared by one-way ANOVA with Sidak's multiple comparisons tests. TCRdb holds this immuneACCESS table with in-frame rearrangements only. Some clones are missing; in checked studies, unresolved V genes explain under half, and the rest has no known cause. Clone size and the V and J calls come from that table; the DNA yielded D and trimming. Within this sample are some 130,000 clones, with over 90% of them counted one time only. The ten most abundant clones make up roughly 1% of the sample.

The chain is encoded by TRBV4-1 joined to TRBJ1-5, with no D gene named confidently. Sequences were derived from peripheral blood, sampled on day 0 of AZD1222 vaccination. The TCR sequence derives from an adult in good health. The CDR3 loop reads CASSQDFGNQPQHF. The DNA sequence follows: TGCGCCAGCAGCCAAGATTTTGGGAATCAGCCCCAGCATTTT.